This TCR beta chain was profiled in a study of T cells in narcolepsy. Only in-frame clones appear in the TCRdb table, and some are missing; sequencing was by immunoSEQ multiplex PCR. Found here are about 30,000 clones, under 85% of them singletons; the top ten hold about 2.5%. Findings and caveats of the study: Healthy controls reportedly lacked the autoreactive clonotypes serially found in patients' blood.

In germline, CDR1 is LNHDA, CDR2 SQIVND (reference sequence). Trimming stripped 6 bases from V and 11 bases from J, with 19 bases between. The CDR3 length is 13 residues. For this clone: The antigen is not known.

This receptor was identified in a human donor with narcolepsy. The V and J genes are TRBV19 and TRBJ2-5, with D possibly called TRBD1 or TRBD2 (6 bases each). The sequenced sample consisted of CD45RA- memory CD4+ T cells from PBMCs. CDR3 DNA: TGTGCCAGTAGGATACAGGGCTCTCGGGAGCAGTACTTC. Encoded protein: CASRIQGSREQYF.